One sample yielded the 24 T cell receptor beta chains listed below, sequenced in a study of shared clonotypes between healthy human individuals. Clones were read by immunoSEQ multiplex PCR, and TCRdb kept only the in-frame ones, dropping some. In the table there are hundreds of thousands of clones, about 96% of which are singletons. CD45RO-negative CD8 cells positively selected for CCR7 made up the naive population, which excluded terminally differentiated effector memory CD45RA+ cells. Sample: naive CD8+ T cells sorted from blood. The receptors were gathered from a woman aged 25 to 39 in good health.

This clone appeared once. V usage is TRBV6-5 and J usage is TRBJ2-7; D perhaps matches TRBD1 (6 bases). The CDR3 spans 12 residues. Germline V gene data show CDR1 as MNHEY and CDR2 as SVGAGI. Deletions cut 6 bases from V and 6 bases from J, with 12 bases between. CDR3: CASSSTGIEQYF. In DNA form, the CDR3 reads TGTGCCAGCAGCTCAACAGGGATCGAGCAGTACTTC.

The chain carries TRBV7-6 and TRBJ2-2; D gene ambiguous. CDR1 is SGHVS and CDR2 is FNYEAQ in the germline V gene. The V end was cut by 2 bases, the J end by 6 bases, with 7 bases between. CDR3 length equals 13 residues. The CDR3 region is CASSLQVSGELFF. The CDR3 DNA follows: TGTGCCAGCAGCTTACAGGTGTCCGGGGAGCTGTTTTTT. Filled out from reference TRBV7-6 and TRBJ2-2, the complete variable domain reads GAGVSQSPRYKVTKRGQDVALRCDPISGHVSLYWYRQALGQGPEFLTYFNYEAQQDKSGLPNDRFSAERPEGSISTLTIQRTEQRDSAMYRCASSLQVSGELFFGEGSRLTVL.

The rearrangement uses TRBV10-2 and TRBJ2-1; possible D gene TRBD1, 5 bases. V shed 2 bases and J shed 3 bases, with 5 bases lying between them. The CDR3 has 13 amino acids. Germline V lookup: CDR1 WSHSY, CDR2 SAAADI. CDR3 DNA: TGCGCCAGCAGTGAGGACAGCTACAATGAGCAGTTCTTC. This gives the protein CASSEDSYNEQFF.

The rearrangement links TRBV9 to TRBJ2-7; D uncertain. V was pared by 6 bases and J by 0 bases, with 13 bases between. The length of the CDR3 is 14 residues. Germline V gene sequence: CDR1 SGDLS, CDR2 YYNGEE. This CDR3 is CASTPELFSYEQYF. In nucleotides, the CDR3 is TGTGCCAGCACTCCAGAGCTCTTCTCCTACGAGCAGTACTTC.

The chain links TRBV28 to TRBJ2-1; D is possibly TRBD2 (6 bases). This CDR3 has 18 amino acids. Trimming left V 7 bases short and J 1 base short, with 23 bases between. The germline gives CDR1 MDHEN, CDR2 SYDVKM. The CDR3 sequence: CASTLRSGEYPSYNEQFF. The CDR3 bases are TGTGCCAGCACCTTAAGATCGGGGGAGTACCCATCCTACAATGAGCAGTTCTTC. Filled out from reference TRBV28 and TRBJ2-1, the complete variable domain reads DVKVTQSSRYLVKRTGEKVFLECVQDMDHENMFWYRQDPGLGLRLIYFSYDVKMKEKGDIPEGYSVSREKKERFSLILESASTNQTSMYLCASTLRSGEYPSYNEQFFGPGTRLTVL.

The gene calls are TRBV4-1 and TRBJ1-4, with D unresolved. The CDR3 is 16 amino acids. CDR1 MGHRA and CDR2 YSYEKL come from the germline V gene. V lost 4 bases, J lost 2 bases, and 14 bases lay in between. The CDR3 nucleotides are TGCGCCAGCAGCCCATATCCCCAAGGGACTAATGAAAAACTGTTTTTT. It yields the protein CASSPYPQGTNEKLFF.

The chain links TRBV2 to TRBJ1-2; D is perhaps TRBD1 (5 bases). The CDR3 runs to 12 residues. CDR1 is SNHLY, CDR2 FYNNEI, per germline. V shed 6 bases and J shed 3 bases, with 8 bases lying between them. CDR3 nucleotides: TGTGCCAGCAGCGACAGCTACTATGGCTACACCTTC. This codes for CASSDSYYGYTF.

The chain combines TRBV28 with TRBJ2-7; 10 positions match TRBD2. CDR3 size: 14 residues. The V gene end was trimmed by 8 bases and the J gene end by 2 bases; junction bases not matched to a gene: 6. CDR1 and CDR2 (germline): MDHEN, SYDVKM. The CDR3 reads CASWEREGPYEQYF. The DNA for the CDR3 is TGTGCCAGCTGGGAGCGGGAGGGCCCCTACGAGCAGTACTTC.

The chain couples TRBV6-5 to TRBJ2-7; D may be TRBD2 (5 bases). The CDR3 is 14 amino acids. Trimming cost V 2 bases and J 2 bases, with 10 bases left between them. CDR1 and CDR2 from the germline V gene are MNHEY and SVGAGI. CDR3: CASSYEPGTYEQYF. CDR3 in DNA: TGTGCCAGCAGTTACGAGCCGGGGACCTACGAGCAGTACTTC.

This chain's CDR3 is CASAGDGPSPYYTF. In DNA, the CDR3 is TGTGCTAGTGCCGGCGACGGGCCCTCTCCTTACTACACCTTC. The rearrangement links TRBV12-5 to TRBJ1-2; D is unresolved. The CDR3 is made up of 14 amino acids. Germline CDR1 is LGHNT and CDR2 is FRNRAP. The V gene lost 7 bases and the J gene lost 10 bases, with 22 bases spanning the gap.

The rearrangement links TRBV4-1 to TRBJ1-2, with D unresolved. The CDR3 sequence is 14 residues long. The germline V and J ends were trimmed by 4 bases and 6 bases, with 15 bases remaining between them. Germline V lookup: CDR1 MGHRA, CDR2 YSYEKL. The CDR3, as DNA: TGCGCCAGCAGCCCCCACTCCGGGTTCCATGGCTACACCTTC. Residues: CASSPHSGFHGYTF.

V usage is TRBV20-1 and J usage is TRBJ1-4; maybe TRBD1 (6 bases). Looked up from germline, CDR1 is DFQATT and CDR2 is SNEGSKA (reference sequence). Trimming took off 6 bases at V and 11 bases at J, with 13 bases between the two ends. The length of the CDR3 is 11 residues. The CDR3 loop is CSAPEQGKLFF. The CDR3 DNA reads as TGCAGTGCACCGGAGCAGGGGAAACTGTTTTTT.

This clone was found once. The chain combines TRBV28 with TRBJ2-1; 9 nucleotides align to TRBD2. This CDR3 region has 16 residues. The ends lost 4 bases at V and 4 bases at J; junction bases unmatched: 8. The germline gives CDR1 MDHEN, CDR2 SYDVKM. CDR3 bases: TGTGCCAGCAGTTACCTAGCGGGAATGGCGTACAATGAGCAGTTCTTC. This gives the protein CASSYLAGMAYNEQFF.

In its sample, this clone was seen once. The CDR3 DNA follows: TGTGCCAGCAGCCACACAGGGGGCGAAACCGGGGAGCTGTTTTTT. Translated: CASSHTGGETGELFF. The chain recombines TRBV28 with TRBJ2-2, with 9 bases identical to TRBD1. This CDR3 spans 15 amino acids. Per germline, CDR1 MDHEN and CDR2 SYDVKM. V dropped 6 bases and J dropped 5; count of bases not matched to a gene: 7.

This rearrangement joins TRBV7-9 to TRBJ2-7, with 7 positions matching TRBD2. The CDR3 has 15 amino acids. Germline-derived CDR1 and CDR2 are SEHNR and FQNEAQ (reference sequence). V dropped 8 bases and J dropped 2; count of bases not matched to a gene: 12. CDR3 loop: CASLAATGPTYEQYF. The CDR3, as DNA: TGTGCCAGCCTAGCGGCTACGGGACCCACCTACGAGCAGTACTTC.

This chain uses TRBV28 with TRBJ2-3, with TRBD1 matching over 7 bases. J lost 2 bases, V lost 5 bases, and 7 bases had no gene match. The V gene's germline CDR1 is MDHEN and CDR2 SYDVKM. The length of the CDR3 is 15 residues. CDR3 DNA: TGTGCCAGCAGTACCTCGGACAGGACCACAGATACGCAGTATTTT. This codes for CASSTSDRTTDTQYF.

This clone was counted a single time. V and J are TRBV5-6 and TRBJ1-1, with D tentatively TRBD1 (5 bases). The CDR3 runs 14 residues. V dropped 4 bases and J dropped 6 bases, with 16 bases sitting between them. CDR1 and CDR2 (germline): SGHDT, YYEEEE. CDR3 nucleotides: TGTGCCAGCAGCCTTGGGGCCCTCAGGGCTGAAGCTTTCTTT. Translated: CASSLGALRAEAFF.

In this sample, this clone turned up once. V and J are TRBV5-1 and TRBJ2-3; tentatively, D is TRBD2 (5 bases). This CDR3 region has 15 residues. The ends were cut back, 4 bases at V and 4 bases at J, with 16 bases in the middle. Per the germline V gene, CDR1 is SGHRS and CDR2 is YFSETQ. CDR3 sequence: CASSREGGIADTQYF. CDR3 sequence (DNA): TGCGCCAGCAGCCGGGAAGGTGGAATCGCAGATACGCAGTATTTT.

CDR3 residues: CATKRGNEQYF. CDR3 DNA sequence: TGTGCTACTAAACGGGGAAACGAGCAGTACTTC. The rearrangement uses TRBV2 and TRBJ2-7, with a weak D call TRBD2 (5 bases). The CDR3 consists of 11 residues. Per the germline V gene, CDR1 is SNHLY and CDR2 is FYNNEI.

This chain links TRBV28 with TRBJ1-5, with D unresolved. Trimming cost V 6 bases and J 6 bases, with 9 bases left between them. CDR1 is MDHEN and CDR2 is SYDVKM in the germline V gene. This CDR3 is 12 amino acids long. This chain's CDR3 is CASRRRAQPQHF. The CDR3 nucleotides are TGTGCCAGCAGACGGCGCGCTCAGCCCCAGCATTTT.

The chain has TRBV13 and TRBJ1-3; D uncertain. The CDR3 is 14 amino acids. V lost 8 bases, J lost 0 bases, and 11 bases lay in between. Germline V lookup: CDR1 PRHDT, CDR2 FYEKMQ (reference sequence). The CDR3 loop reads CASSLFSSGNTIYF. The CDR3 DNA is TGTGCCAGCTCCCTATTTAGCTCTGGAAACACCATATATTTT.

The chain links TRBV28 to TRBJ2-7; 12 nucleotides match TRBD2. Looked up from germline, CDR1 is MDHEN and CDR2 is SYDVKM. This CDR3 is built from 15 residues. V gave up 6 bases and J gave up 5 bases; unmatched junction bases: 8. The CDR3 nucleotides read TGTGCCAGCAGCCAAGCTAGCGGGAGGGCCCACGAGCAGTACTTC. Translating gives CASSQASGRAHEQYF.

This chain connects TRBV10-3 to TRBJ2-2; TRBD2 matches 12 bases. The CDR3 length is 16 residues. Germline CDR1 ENHRY, CDR2 SYGVKD. V was pared by 6 bases and J by 3 bases, with 5 bases of the junction left unmatched. The chain's CDR3 is CAIREGLAGYTGELFF. The DNA of the CDR3 is TGTGCCATCAGAGAGGGACTAGCGGGTTACACCGGGGAGCTGTTTTTT.

The gene calls are TRBV6-1 and TRBJ2-7, with D uncertain. Trimming pared 3 bases from V and 4 bases from J, leaving 7 bases between. CDR3 length: 12 residues. Germline V lookup: CDR1 MNHNS, CDR2 SASEGT. The CDR3 reads CASSDLEYEQYF. CDR3 DNA sequence: TGTGCCAGCAGTGATTTAGAGTACGAGCAGTACTTC.